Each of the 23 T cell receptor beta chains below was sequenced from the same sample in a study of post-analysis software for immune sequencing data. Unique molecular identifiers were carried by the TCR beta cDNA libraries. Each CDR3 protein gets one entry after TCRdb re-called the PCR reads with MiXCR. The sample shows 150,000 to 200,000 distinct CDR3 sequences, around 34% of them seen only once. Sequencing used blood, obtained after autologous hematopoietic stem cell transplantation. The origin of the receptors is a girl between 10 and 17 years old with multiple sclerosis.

The CDR3 here is CASSSRVPTSYNEQFF. CDR3 bases: TGTGCCAGCAGCTCGCGGGTCCCAACATCCTACAATGAGCAGTTCTTC. V usage is TRBV7-3 and J usage is TRBJ2-1, with a weak D call TRBD2 (5 bases). Trimming pared 4 bases from V and 1 base from J, leaving 14 bases between. The CDR3 is made up of 16 amino acids. Germline V gene sequence: CDR1 SGHTA, CDR2 FQGTGA.

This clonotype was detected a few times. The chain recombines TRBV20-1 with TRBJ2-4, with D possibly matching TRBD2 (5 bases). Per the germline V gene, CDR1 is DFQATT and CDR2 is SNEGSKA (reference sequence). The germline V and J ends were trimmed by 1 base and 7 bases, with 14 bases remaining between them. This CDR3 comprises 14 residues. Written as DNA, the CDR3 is TGCAGTGCTAGAGCCTGGGAGTGGTCGAACATTCAGTACTTC. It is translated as CSARAWEWSNIQYF.

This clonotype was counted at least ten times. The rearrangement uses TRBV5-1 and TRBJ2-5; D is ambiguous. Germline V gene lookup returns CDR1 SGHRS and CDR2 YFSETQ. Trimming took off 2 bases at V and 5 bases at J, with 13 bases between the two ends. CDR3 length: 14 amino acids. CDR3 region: CASSFGLFMETQYF. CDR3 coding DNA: TGCGCCAGCAGCTTCGGGTTATTCATGGAGACCCAGTACTTC.

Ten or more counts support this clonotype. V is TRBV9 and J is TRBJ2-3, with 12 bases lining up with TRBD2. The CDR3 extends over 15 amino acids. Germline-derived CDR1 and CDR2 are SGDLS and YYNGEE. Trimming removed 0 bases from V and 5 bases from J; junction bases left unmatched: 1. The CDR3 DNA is TGTGCCAGCAGCGTAGTGGGACTAGCGGGAGATACGCAGTATTTT. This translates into CASSVVGLAGDTQYF.

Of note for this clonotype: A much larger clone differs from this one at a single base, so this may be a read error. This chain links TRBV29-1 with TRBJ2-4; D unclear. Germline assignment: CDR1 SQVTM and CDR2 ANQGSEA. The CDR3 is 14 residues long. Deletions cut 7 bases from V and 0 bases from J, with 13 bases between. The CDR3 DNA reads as TGCAGCGCCCAGGCCCAACTAGCCAAAAACATTCAGTACTTC. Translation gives CSAQAQLAKNIQYF. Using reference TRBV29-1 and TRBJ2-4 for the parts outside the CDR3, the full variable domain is SAVISQKPSRDICQRGTSLTIQCQVDSQVTMMFWYRQQPGQSLTLIATANQGSEATYESGFVIDKFPISRPNLTFSTLTVSNMSPEDSSIYLCSAQAQLAKNIQYFGAGTRLSVL.

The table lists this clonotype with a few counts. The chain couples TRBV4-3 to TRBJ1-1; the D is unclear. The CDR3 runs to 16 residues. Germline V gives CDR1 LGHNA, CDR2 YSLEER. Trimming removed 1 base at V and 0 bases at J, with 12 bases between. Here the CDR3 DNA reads TGCGCCAGCAGCCAAGTGGTAGGGAACATGAACACTGAAGCTTTCTTT. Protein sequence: CASSQVVGNMNTEAFF.

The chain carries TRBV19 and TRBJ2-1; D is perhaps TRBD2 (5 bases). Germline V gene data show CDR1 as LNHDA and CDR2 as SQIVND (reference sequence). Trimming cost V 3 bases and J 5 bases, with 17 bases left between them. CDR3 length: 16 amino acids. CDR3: CASSIYLPPGDNEQFF. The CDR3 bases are TGTGCCAGTAGTATTTATTTGCCCCCCGGGGACAATGAGCAGTTCTTC.

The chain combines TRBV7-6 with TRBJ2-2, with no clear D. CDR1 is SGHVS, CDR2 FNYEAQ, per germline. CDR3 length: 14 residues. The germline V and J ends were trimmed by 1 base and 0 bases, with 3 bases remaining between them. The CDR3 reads CASSLVSNTGELFF. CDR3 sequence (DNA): TGTGCCAGCAGCTTAGTGTCGAACACCGGGGAGCTGTTTTTT. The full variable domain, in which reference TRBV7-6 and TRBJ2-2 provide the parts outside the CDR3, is GAGVSQSPRYKVTKRGQDVALRCDPISGHVSLYWYRQALGQGPEFLTYFNYEAQQDKSGLPNDRFSAERPEGSISTLTIQRTEQRDSAMYRCASSLVSNTGELFFGEGSRLTVL.

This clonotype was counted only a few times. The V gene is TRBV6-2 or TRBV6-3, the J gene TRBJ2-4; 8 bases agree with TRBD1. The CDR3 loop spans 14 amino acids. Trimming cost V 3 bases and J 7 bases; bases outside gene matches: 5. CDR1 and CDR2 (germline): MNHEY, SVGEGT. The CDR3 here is CASSYGTGGNIQYF. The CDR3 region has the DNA TGTGCCAGCAGTTATGGGACAGGTGGGAACATTCAGTACTTC.

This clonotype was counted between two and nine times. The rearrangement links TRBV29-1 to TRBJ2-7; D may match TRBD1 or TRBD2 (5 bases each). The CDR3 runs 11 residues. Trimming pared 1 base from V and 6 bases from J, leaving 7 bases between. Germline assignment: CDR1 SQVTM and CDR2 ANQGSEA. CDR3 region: CSVEAGPEQYF. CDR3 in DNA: TGCAGCGTTGAAGCGGGGCCCGAGCAGTACTTC.

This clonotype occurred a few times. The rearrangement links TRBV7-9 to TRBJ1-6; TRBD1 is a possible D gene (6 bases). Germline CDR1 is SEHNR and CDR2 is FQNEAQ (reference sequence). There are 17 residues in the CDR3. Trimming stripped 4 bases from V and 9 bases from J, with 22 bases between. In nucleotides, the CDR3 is TGTGCCAGCAGCTCGCACGATTTCGGGGGGGCGAGTTCACCCCTCCACTTT. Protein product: CASSSHDFGGASSPLHF. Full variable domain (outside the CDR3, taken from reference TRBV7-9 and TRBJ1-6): DTGVSQNPRHKITKRGQNVTFRCDPISEHNRLYWYRQTLGQGPEFLTYFQNEAQLEKSRLLSDRFSAERPKGSFSTLEIQRTEQGDSAMYLCASSSHDFGGASSPLHFGNGTRLTVT.

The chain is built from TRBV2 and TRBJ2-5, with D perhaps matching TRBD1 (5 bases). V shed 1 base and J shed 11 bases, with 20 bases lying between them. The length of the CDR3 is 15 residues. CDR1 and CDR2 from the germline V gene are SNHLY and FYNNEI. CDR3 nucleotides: TGTGCCAGCAGTGAAGGGATCTCGACAGTTAGTAAGCAGTACTTC. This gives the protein CASSEGISTVSKQYF.

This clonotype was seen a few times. The CDR3 DNA reads TGCGCCAGCAGTCCCTCAGGGGACAGGGGAGATACGCAGTATTTT. Its protein is CASSPSGDRGDTQYF. This chain connects TRBV5-1 to TRBJ2-3, with 10 bases lining up with TRBD1. This CDR3 is built from 15 residues. V lost 5 bases, J lost 5 bases, and 8 bases stayed unmatched. CDR1 and CDR2 from the germline V gene are SGHRS and YFSETQ.

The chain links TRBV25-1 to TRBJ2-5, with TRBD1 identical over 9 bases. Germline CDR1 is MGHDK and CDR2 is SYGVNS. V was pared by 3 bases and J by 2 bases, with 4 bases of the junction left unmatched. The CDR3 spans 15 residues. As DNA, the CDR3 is TGTGCCAGCAGTGAGGGAGGGACAGGGCAAGAGACCCAGTACTTC. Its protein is CASSEGGTGQETQYF.

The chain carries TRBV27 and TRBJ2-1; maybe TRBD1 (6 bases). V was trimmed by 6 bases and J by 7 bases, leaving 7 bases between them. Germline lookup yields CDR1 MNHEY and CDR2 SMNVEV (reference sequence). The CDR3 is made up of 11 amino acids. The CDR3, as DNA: TGTGCCAGCAGCACAGGGAATGAGCAGTTCTTC. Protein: CASSTGNEQFF.

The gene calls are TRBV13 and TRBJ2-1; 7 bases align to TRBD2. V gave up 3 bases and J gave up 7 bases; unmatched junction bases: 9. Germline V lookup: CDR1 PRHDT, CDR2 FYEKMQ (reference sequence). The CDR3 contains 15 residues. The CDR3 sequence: CASSLLAPGGNEQFF. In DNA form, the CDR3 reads TGTGCCAGCAGCTTGTTAGCGCCCGGGGGGAATGAGCAGTTCTTC.

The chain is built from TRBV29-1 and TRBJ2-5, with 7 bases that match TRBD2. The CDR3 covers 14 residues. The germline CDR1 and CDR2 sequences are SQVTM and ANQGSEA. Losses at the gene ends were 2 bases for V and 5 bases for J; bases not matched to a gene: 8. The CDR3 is CSVELAGELETQYF. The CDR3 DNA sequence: TGCAGCGTTGAATTAGCGGGCGAATTGGAGACCCAGTACTTC.

The CDR3 DNA is TGTGCCAGCAGCTCCCAGGGGGCTATCGACGAGCAGTACTTC. Translated, it gives CASSSQGAIDEQYF. The chain uses TRBV7-6 and TRBJ2-7; 8 nucleotides agree with TRBD1. Losses at the gene ends were 4 bases for V and 5 bases for J; bases not matched to a gene: 7. The CDR3 loop spans 14 amino acids. Germline V gives CDR1 SGHVS, CDR2 FNYEAQ. Combining the CDR3 with reference TRBV7-6 and TRBJ2-7 gives the whole variable domain GAGVSQSPRYKVTKRGQDVALRCDPISGHVSLYWYRQALGQGPEFLTYFNYEAQQDKSGLPNDRFSAERPEGSISTLTIQRTEQRDSAMYRCASSSQGAIDEQYFGPGTRLTVT.

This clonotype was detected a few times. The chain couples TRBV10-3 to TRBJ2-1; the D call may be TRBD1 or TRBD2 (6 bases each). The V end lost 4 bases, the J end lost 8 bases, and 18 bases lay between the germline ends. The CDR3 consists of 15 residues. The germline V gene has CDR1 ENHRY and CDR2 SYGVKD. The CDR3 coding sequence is TGTGCCATCAGTGTCGAGGGGGGTGAGCGGGATGAGCAGTTCTTC. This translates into CAISVEGGERDEQFF.

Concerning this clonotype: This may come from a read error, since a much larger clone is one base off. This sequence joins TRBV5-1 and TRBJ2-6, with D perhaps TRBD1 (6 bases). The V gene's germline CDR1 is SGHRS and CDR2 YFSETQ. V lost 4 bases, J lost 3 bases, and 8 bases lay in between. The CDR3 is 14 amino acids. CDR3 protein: CASSADSGANVLTF. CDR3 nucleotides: TGCGCCAGCAGCGCGGACAGTGGGGCCAACGTCCTGACTTTC.

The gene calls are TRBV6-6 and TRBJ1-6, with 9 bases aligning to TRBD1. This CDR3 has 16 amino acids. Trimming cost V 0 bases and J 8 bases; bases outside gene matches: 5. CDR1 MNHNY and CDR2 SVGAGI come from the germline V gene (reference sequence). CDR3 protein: CASSYSKDRGYSPLHF. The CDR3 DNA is TGTGCCAGCAGTTACTCCAAGGACAGGGGATATTCACCCCTCCACTTT.

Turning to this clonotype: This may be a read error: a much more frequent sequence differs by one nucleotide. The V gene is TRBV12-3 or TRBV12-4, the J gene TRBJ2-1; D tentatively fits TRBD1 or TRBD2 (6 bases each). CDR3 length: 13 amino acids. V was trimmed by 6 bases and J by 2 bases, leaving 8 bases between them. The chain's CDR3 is CASRGGPYNEQFF. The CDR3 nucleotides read TGTGCCAGCAGAGGGGGGCCCTACAATGAGCAGTTCTTC.

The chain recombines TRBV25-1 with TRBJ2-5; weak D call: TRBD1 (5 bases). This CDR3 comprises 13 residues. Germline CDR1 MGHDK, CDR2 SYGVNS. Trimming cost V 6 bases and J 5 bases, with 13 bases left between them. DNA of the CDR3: TGTGCCAGCAGCGGACAAGCGTCCGAGACCCAGTACTTC. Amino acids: CASSGQASETQYF.